This T cell receptor beta chain was sequenced for a study of T cell changes during pregnancy in multiple sclerosis. Profiled with immunoSEQ multiplex PCR; TCRdb holds only in-frame clones, not every one. The sample holds over 45,000 clones, approximately 90% seen once. Sample: CD4+ T cells from peripheral blood mononuclear cells, taken after pregnancy. This receptor was taken from a female donor with multiple sclerosis, enrolled in a pregnancy study.

In DNA, the CDR3 is TGTGCCAGCTCACCGGATCATACTAGCTACGAGCAGTACTTC. Protein: CASSPDHTSYEQYF. This chain links TRBV18 with TRBJ2-7; perhaps TRBD2 as D (5 bases). Trimming shortened V by 3 bases and J by 3 bases, and 12 bases separated the two germline ends. The germline V gene has CDR1 KGHSH and CDR2 LQKENI. The CDR3 spans 14 residues.